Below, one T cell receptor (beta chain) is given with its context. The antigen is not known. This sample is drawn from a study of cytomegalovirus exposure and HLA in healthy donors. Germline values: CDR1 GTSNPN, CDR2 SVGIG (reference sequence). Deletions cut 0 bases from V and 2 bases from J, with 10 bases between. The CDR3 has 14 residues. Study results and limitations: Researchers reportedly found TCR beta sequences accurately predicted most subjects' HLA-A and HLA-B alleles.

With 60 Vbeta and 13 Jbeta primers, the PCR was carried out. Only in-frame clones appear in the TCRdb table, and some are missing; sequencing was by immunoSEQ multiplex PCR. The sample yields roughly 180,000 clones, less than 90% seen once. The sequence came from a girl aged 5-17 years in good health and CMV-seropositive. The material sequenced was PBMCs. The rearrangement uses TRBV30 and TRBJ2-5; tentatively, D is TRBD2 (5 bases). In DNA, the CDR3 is TGTGCCTGGAGTGTACTAGGTGGACAAGAGACCCAGTACTTC. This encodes CAWSVLGGQETQYF.